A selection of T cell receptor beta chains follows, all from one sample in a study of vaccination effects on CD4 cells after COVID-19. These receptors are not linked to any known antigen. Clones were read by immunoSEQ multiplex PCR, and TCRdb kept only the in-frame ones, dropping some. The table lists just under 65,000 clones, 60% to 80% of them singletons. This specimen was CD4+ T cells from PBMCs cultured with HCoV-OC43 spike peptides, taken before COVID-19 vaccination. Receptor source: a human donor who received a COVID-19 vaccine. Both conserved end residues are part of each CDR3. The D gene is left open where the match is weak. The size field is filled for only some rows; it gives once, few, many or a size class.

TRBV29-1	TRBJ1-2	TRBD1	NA	TGCAGCGTAGGGATGGGACAGGGCGCTAACTATGGCTACACCTTC	CSVGMGQGANYGYTF
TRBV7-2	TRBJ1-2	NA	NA	TGTGCCAGCAGCTTAATGAGACAAACTAACTATGGCTACACCTTC	CASSLMRQTNYGYTF
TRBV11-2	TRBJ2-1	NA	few	TGTGCCAGCAGCTTAGCATCTAGCTCCTACAATGAGCAGTTCTTC	CASSLASSSYNEQFF
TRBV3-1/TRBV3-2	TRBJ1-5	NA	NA	TGTGCCAGCAGCCTAGGGACTCAGCCCCAGCATTTT	CASSLGTQPQHF
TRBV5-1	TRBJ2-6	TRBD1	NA	TGCGCCAGCAGCTTGGAACCGACAGGGACTGGGGCCAACGTCCTGACTTTC	CASSLEPTGTGANVLTF
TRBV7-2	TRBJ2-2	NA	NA	TGTGCCAGCAGCTTAGGCCTCGCGAACACCGGGGAGCTGTTTTTT	CASSLGLANTGELFF
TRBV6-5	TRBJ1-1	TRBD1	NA	TGTGCCAGCGGAACAGGGGGAGGATCCACTGAAGCTTTCTTT	CASGTGGGSTEAFF
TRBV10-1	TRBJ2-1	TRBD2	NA	TGCGCCAGCAGCGAACGACTAGCGGGGGCTTACGGGGATGAGCAGTTCTTC	CASSERLAGAYGDEQFF
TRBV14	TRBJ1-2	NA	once	TGTGCCAGCAGCCAGGCCCCGCGGGTTGATGGCTACACCTTC	CASSQAPRVDGYTF
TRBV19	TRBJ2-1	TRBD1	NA	TGTGCCAGTAGGGCGACAGGGGCCTCGAGGGGTGAGCAGTTCTTC	CASRATGASRGEQFF
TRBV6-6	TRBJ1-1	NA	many	TGTGCCAGCAGCTTAGCGAACACTGAAGCTTTCTTT	CASSLANTEAFF
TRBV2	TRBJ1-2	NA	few	TGTGCCAGCAGTGAAGGGGGCGGGGGCTACACCTTC	CASSEGGGGYTF
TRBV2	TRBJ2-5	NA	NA	TGTGCCAGCAGCGGACTCGAAGAGACCCAGTACTTC	CASSGLEETQYF
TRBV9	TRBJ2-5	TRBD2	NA	TGTGCCAGCAGCGTAAGTGGGTTCAGCGGGGGGCCCCAAGAGACCCAGTACTTC	CASSVSGFSGGPQETQYF
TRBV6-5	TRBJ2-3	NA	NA	TGTGCCAGCAGTTACCGTCAGGCGGAAGATACGCAGTATTTT	CASSYRQAEDTQYF
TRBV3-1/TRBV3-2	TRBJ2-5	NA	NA	TGTGCCAGCAGCCAACTTCGCGGGCAAGAGACCCAGTACTTC	CASSQLRGQETQYF
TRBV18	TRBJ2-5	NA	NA	TGTGCCAGCTCACCAACGTACCAAGAGACCCAGTACTTC	CASSPTYQETQYF
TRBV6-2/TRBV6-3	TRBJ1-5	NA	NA	TGTGCCAGCAGTTACGCGAACACAGCTAGGATAAATCAGCCCCAGCATTTT	CASSYANTARINQPQHF
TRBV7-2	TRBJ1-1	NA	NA	TGTGCCAGCAGTTATAGCCCGGTGAACACTGAAGCTTTCTTT	CASSYSPVNTEAFF
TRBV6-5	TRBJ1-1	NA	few	TGTGCCAGCAGTTACTCGTATCAGGGGTTAACTGAAGCTTTCTTT	CASSYSYQGLTEAFF